The entry that follows covers one T cell receptor (beta chain) sequence. Measured with immunoSEQ multiplex PCR; TCRdb has only the in-frame clones, and not every one. The sample contains almost 350,000 clones, around nine tenths of which appear only once. The data stem from a study of blood T cell repertoires in COVID-19. This TCR was recovered from a woman under 40 who had been exposed to COVID-19. The sample comprised PBMCs or T cells enriched from blood (not recorded which).

CDR3 region: CASSPLSVGPTEAFF. CDR3 bases: TGTGCCAGCAGCCCACTAAGTGTGGGGCCCACTGAAGCTTTCTTT. The chain carries TRBV3-1 (or the pseudogene TRBV3-2) and TRBJ1-1, with D possibly matching TRBD1 (5 bases). The V gene lost 4 bases and the J gene lost 4 bases, with 16 bases spanning the gap. Germline V gene data show CDR1 as LGHDT and CDR2 as YNNKEL (reference sequence). This CDR3 region has 15 residues.